This TCR beta chain was observed in a study of T cells after yellow fever vaccination (dated by TCRdb to about 2019). For the study in its entirety: The SMART-Seq v4 Ultra Low Input RNA kit was used to prepare libraries from fractions with low cell numbers. Bulk TCR alpha and beta repertoires were sequenced longitudinally to track T-cell clones before and after primary and booster YFV17D yellow fever vaccination. Two healthy male donors made up the cohort, one aged 18 to 29 years and the other aged 30 to 40 years. Blood was collected at multiple timepoints before and after primary and secondary immunization, and bulk PBMC replicates and cell subsets were isolated. General findings and caveats noted by the study authors: Because abundant contaminating clonotypes from the bulk population could be contained in FACS-sorted repertoires, computational filtering was required. The secondary T-cell response was found to be weaker but faster than the primary response, with a peak reached on day 5 rather than on day 15. Most clones expanded after primary vaccination were re-detected after the booster (around 96% of CD4 and around 86% of CD8), suggesting broad memory maintenance. Because only a couple of donors were included in the study, the extent to which the findings can be generalized is limited. A small share of clonotypes occurred in both CD4 and CD8 compartments, likely arising from convergent recombination.

The treatment or condition label corresponds to: live attenuated yellow fever vaccine strain. At each blood-draw timepoint, two biological replicates of bulk PBMCs were collected. A standard Ficoll-Paque protocol was used to isolate PBMCs from peripheral blood. TriZol was used to extract RNA from bulk PBMCs, from CD4 and CD8 fractions, and from dextramer-positive and dextramer-negative fractions. Including cysteine and phenylalanine, the CDR3 has 15 amino acids. The entry retains the CDR3 DNA only, 45 bases that are in frame from base 1. The CDR1 and CDR2 encoded by the germline V gene are MNHEY and SVGAGI. Trimmed from V: 5 bases; trimmed from J: 6 bases; junction bases lacking a gene match: 12. Synthesis of TCR cDNA relied on 5'RACE template switching, a step that introduced a universal primer site along with unique molecular identifiers. Priming for cDNA synthesis came from both the TCR alpha and TCR beta constant segments. Library amplification involved two PCR steps, and the second step added sample barcodes and sequencing adapters. Sequencing of libraries was done on Illumina HiSeq 2500 (2x100 bp) or NovaSeq (2x150 bp). In the original analysis: MIGEC handled demultiplexing of reads and collapsing into UMI consensus sequences, while MiXCR performed V(D)J alignment. Vaccine-responding clonotypes were defined with edgeR using replicate PBMC samples, requiring FDR below 0.01 and a log2 fold change above 5 up to day 15. CD4 or CD8 identity was assigned to each bulk clonotype according to whether the clonotype was present at higher abundance in the sequenced CD4 repertoire or the sequenced CD8 repertoire. The public reads were quality trimmed at Q25 with fastp and then assembled into clones with MiXCR by TCRdb, keeping productive beta chains. Each CDR3 protein gets just one entry, which takes the most common genes and DNA from the rows behind it. The V and J calls, along with clone size, are taken from TCRdb and not from the paper's own processing. The sample yields roughly 500,000 distinct CDR3 sequences; under 25% were counted once. The top ten clonotypes cover about 13% of the sample.

This clonotype was seen only a few times. This receptor's antigen is unknown. Within one base of it there is no much larger clone, and no base qualities were kept. The specimen was PBMCs, collected 15 days after the yellow fever booster vaccination. The TCR comes from a man aged 25-40 years who received the YFV17D yellow fever vaccine. The chain employs TRBV6-5 and TRBJ1-2; the junction holds 7 bases that match TRBD1. The nucleotide sequence reads TGTGCCAGCAGTAGGCAGGGACAGAAGTCGAATGGCTACACCTTC. Its amino acids are CASSRQGQKSNGYTF.